The clone carrying this T cell receptor beta chain was counted at least ten times. Its antigen is unknown. This entry comes from a study of T cells in Graves' hyperthyroidism and ophthalmopathy. Background on the study: Specimen type is peripheral blood, collected at initial diagnosis prior to any treatment.

RNA transcripts yielded amplified TCR beta CDR3 regions. HTBI primers drove first-round RT-PCR of the TCR CDR3. TCRdb ran MiXCR on the multiplex PCR reads and lists one entry per CDR3 protein. The repertoire includes 700,000 or so distinct CDR3 sequences, less than 20% of them detected once, and around 8.1% sits in the top ten. Points from the study as a whole: Most expanded thyroid clonotypes above 0.001 recurred in blood.

The V gene's germline CDR1 is DFQATT and CDR2 SNEGSKA (reference sequence). The CDR3 length is 15 residues. J lost 4 bases, V lost 1 base, and 9 bases had no gene match. This clonotype was sampled from a man aged 18-30 years with Graves' hyperthyroidism. The specimen was blood. This chain links TRBV20-1 with TRBJ1-2; the match to TRBD1 covers 7 bases. The CDR3 DNA reads as TGCAGTGCTAGAGTAGTAGGGGGCGCCGTCTATGGCTACACCTTC. Its protein product is CSARVVGGAVYGYTF.